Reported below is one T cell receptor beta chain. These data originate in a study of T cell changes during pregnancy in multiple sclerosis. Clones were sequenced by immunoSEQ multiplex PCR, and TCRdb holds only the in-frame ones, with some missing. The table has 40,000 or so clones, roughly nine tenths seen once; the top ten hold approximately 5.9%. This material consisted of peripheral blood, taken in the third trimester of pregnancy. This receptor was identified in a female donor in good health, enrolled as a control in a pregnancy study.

The CDR3 reads CASSHTGFNSPLHF. CDR3 coding DNA: TGCGCCAGCAGCCACACAGGGTTTAATTCACCCCTCCACTTT. This rearrangement joins TRBV4-3 to TRBJ1-6, with a tentative D call TRBD1 (6 bases). CDR1 is LGHNA and CDR2 is YSLEER in the germline V gene. Trimming removed 3 bases from V and 6 bases from J, with 9 bases in between. This CDR3 spans 14 amino acids.